These 31 T cell receptor beta chains share one sample of origin, sequenced in a study of OX40 agonist ivuxolimab in advanced cancers. Clones were sequenced by immunoSEQ multiplex PCR, and TCRdb holds only the in-frame ones, with some missing. The data contain tens of thousands of clones, roughly 86% of them seen just once; the ten biggest clones take up about 1.2%. The starting material was CD4+ or CD8+ T cells sorted from blood, obtained in a trial of the OX40 agonist ivuxolimab. The receptors originated from an adult with an advanced solid tumor such as melanoma, head and neck, liver or kidney cancer.

J is TRBJ1-1 and V is TRBV6-1, with 7 bases aligning to TRBD1. The CDR3 spans 14 residues. Trimming cost V 6 bases and J 1 base; bases outside gene matches: 5. Germline CDR1 MNHNS, CDR2 SASEGT. CDR3 region: CASSTGQANTEAFF. For the CDR3, the DNA is TGTGCCAGCAGCACAGGACAGGCGAACACTGAAGCTTTCTTT.

This chain links TRBV7-9 with TRBJ2-5; D gene ambiguous. Germline lookup yields CDR1 SEHNR and CDR2 FQNEAQ (reference sequence). V dropped 0 bases and J dropped 1 base, with 9 bases sitting between them. The CDR3 consists of 15 residues. In DNA, the CDR3 is TGTGCCAGCAGCTTAGCGGGCAGCTCCCAAGAGACCCAGTACTTC. This codes for CASSLAGSSQETQYF.

This chain connects TRBV7-2 to TRBJ1-6; D uncertain. Germline CDR1 is SGHTA and CDR2 is FQGNSA. V was cut by 5 bases and J by 3 bases, with 2 bases left in between. The CDR3 contains 12 residues. CDR3 bases: TGTGCCAGCAGCGACTATAATTCACCCCTCCACTTT. This sequence encodes CASSDYNSPLHF. Together with reference TRBV7-2 and TRBJ1-6, the CDR3 gives the full variable domain: GAGVSQSPSNKVTEKGKDVELRCDPISGHTALYWYRQSLGQGLEFLIYFQGNSAPDKSGLPSDRFSAERTGGSVSTLTIQRTQQEDSAVYLCASSDYNSPLHFGNGTRLTVT.

This chain connects TRBV18 to TRBJ1-2; no clear D. From germline, CDR1 is KGHSH and CDR2 LQKENI. This CDR3 is 14 amino acids long. The ends were cut back, 3 bases at V and 6 bases at J, with 14 bases in the middle. CDR3 coding DNA: TGTGCCAGCTCACCCGACCCGGTGCCAAATGGCTACACCTTC. Its translation: CASSPDPVPNGYTF. Filled out from reference TRBV18 and TRBJ1-2, the complete variable domain reads NAGVMQNPRHLVRRRGQEARLRCSPMKGHSHVYWYRQLPEEGLKFMVYLQKENIIDESGMPKERFSAEFPKEGPSILRIQQVVRGDSAAYFCASSPDPVPNGYTFGSGTRLTVV.

This CDR3 is CASSQADRSYSPLHF. CDR3 nucleotides: TGTGCCAGCAGCCAGGCGGACAGGTCCTATTCACCCCTCCACTTT. The chain is built from TRBV4-2 and TRBJ1-6, with 7 positions matching TRBD1. V dropped 3 bases and J dropped 8; count of bases not matched to a gene: 7. The CDR3 spans 15 residues. Per germline, CDR1 LGHNA and CDR2 YNFKEQ.

The J gene is TRBJ2-1, the V gene TRBV19, with D uncertain. Between the trimmed V and J ends, which lost 6 bases and 10 bases, there was a span of 19 bases. Germline assignment: CDR1 LNHDA and CDR2 SQIVND (reference sequence). This CDR3 has 14 residues. The CDR3 loop is CASRGTLLGNEQFF. The CDR3, as DNA: TGTGCCAGTAGGGGCACCCTATTGGGGAACGAGCAGTTCTTC.

This chain connects TRBV18 to TRBJ2-1; TRBD1 might be the D (6 bases). Germline lookup yields CDR1 KGHSH and CDR2 LQKENI. V was cut by 2 bases and J by 5 bases, with 16 bases left in between. The CDR3 has 16 amino acids. The CDR3 here is CASSPDRIRGNNEQFF. Here the CDR3 DNA reads TGTGCCAGCTCACCAGACAGGATCCGTGGGAACAATGAGCAGTTCTTC.

In its sample, this clone was seen a few times. The J gene is TRBJ1-1, the V gene TRBV20-1; D might be TRBD1 (5 bases). Trimming cost V 2 bases and J 8 bases, with 9 bases left between them. Per germline, CDR1 DFQATT and CDR2 SNEGSKA (reference sequence). CDR3 size: 11 residues. The CDR3 sequence is CSARKGREAFF. DNA of the CDR3: TGCAGTGCTAGAAAGGGGAGGGAAGCTTTCTTT.

This clone was recorded a few times. This rearrangement joins TRBV18 to TRBJ2-7; no definite D call. With 0 bases removed from V and 7 bases from J, the gap between germline ends came to 10 bases. This CDR3 has 13 residues. Germline loops: CDR1 KGHSH, CDR2 LQKENI. The DNA of the CDR3 is TGTGCCAGCTCACCACCGTCGGTTACAGAGCAGTACTTC. It yields the protein CASSPPSVTEQYF. Full variable domain (missing parts from reference TRBV18 and TRBJ2-7): NAGVMQNPRHLVRRRGQEARLRCSPMKGHSHVYWYRQLPEEGLKFMVYLQKENIIDESGMPKERFSAEFPKEGPSILRIQQVVRGDSAAYFCASSPPSVTEQYFGPGTRLTVT.

The chain employs TRBV20-1 and TRBJ1-2, with D unresolved. Germline values: CDR1 DFQATT, CDR2 SNEGSKA (reference sequence). V was cut by 0 bases and J by 4 bases, with 3 bases left in between. This CDR3 is built from 11 residues. The DNA of the CDR3 is TGCAGTGCTAGAGATTTCTATGGCTACACCTTC. The encoded protein is CSARDFYGYTF.

The gene calls are TRBV7-8 and TRBJ1-5; D gene unclear. CDR3 length equals 15 residues. Between the trimmed V and J ends, which lost 6 bases and 2 bases, there was a span of 14 bases. Looked up from germline, CDR1 is SGHVS and CDR2 is FQNEAQ. The CDR3 DNA is TGTGCCAGCAGTCCAGGCGTCGGTCGCAATCAGCCCCAGCATTTT. The encoded protein is CASSPGVGRNQPQHF.

The chain recombines TRBV7-3 with TRBJ2-7; no definite D call. CDR1 SGHTA and CDR2 FQGTGA come from the germline V gene. This CDR3 has 14 amino acids. V was clipped by 3 bases and J by 0 bases, with 9 bases between them. DNA of the CDR3: TGTGCCAGCAGCTTGAAACACCGCTCCTACGAGCAGTACTTC. It codes for CASSLKHRSYEQYF.

The chain couples TRBV7-6 to TRBJ1-4, with no clear D. The CDR3 spans 13 residues. V lost 3 bases, J lost 8 bases, and 10 bases lay in between. Per germline, CDR1 SGHVS and CDR2 FNYEAQ. This chain's CDR3 is CASSLAPPEKLFF. CDR3 nucleotides: TGTGCCAGCAGCTTGGCCCCCCCGGAAAAACTGTTTTTT. Variable domain in full (rest from reference TRBV7-6 and TRBJ1-4): GAGVSQSPRYKVTKRGQDVALRCDPISGHVSLYWYRQALGQGPEFLTYFNYEAQQDKSGLPNDRFSAERPEGSISTLTIQRTEQRDSAMYRCASSLAPPEKLFFGSGTQLSVL.

The rearrangement uses TRBV9 and TRBJ1-6; D is unresolved. From germline, CDR1 is SGDLS and CDR2 YYNGEE. The CDR3 extends over 13 amino acids. V shed 1 base and J shed 4 bases, with 3 bases lying between them. The CDR3 DNA is TGTGCCAGCAGCGTAACGTATAATTCACCCCTCCACTTT. The encoded protein is CASSVTYNSPLHF.

The chain employs TRBV7-2 and TRBJ2-5; D ambiguous. The V gene lost 2 bases and the J gene lost 2 bases, with 9 bases spanning the gap. CDR3 length equals 14 residues. Germline-derived CDR1 and CDR2 are SGHTA and FQGNSA. CDR3 in DNA: TGTGCCAGCAGCTTACTGCTAATACAAGAGACCCAGTACTTC. It translates to CASSLLLIQETQYF.

The chain has TRBV2 and TRBJ2-7; a weak D match, TRBD2 (5 bases). Germline V gives CDR1 SNHLY, CDR2 FYNNEI. V gave up 6 bases and J gave up 3 bases, with 12 bases separating them. The CDR3 covers 13 residues. The DNA for the CDR3 is TGTGCCAGCAGCCGTCTAGCCAACTACGAGCAGTACTTC. Encoded protein: CASSRLANYEQYF.

The chain employs TRBV7-2 and TRBJ2-5; 7 bases line up with TRBD1. The J call may be wrong; the DNA end is better matched by TRBJ2-7. This CDR3 has 15 residues. The germline V gene has CDR1 SGHTA and CDR2 FQGNSA. Here the CDR3 DNA reads TGTGCCAGCACCCACCAGACAGGGTACTCCTACGAGCAGTACTTC. It encodes CASTHQTGYSYEQYF.

The chain employs TRBV10-1 and TRBJ2-5; possible D gene TRBD2, 5 bases. The CDR3 runs to 12 residues. V shed 5 bases and J shed 7 bases, with 11 bases lying between them. Germline-derived CDR1 and CDR2 are WNHNN and SYGVQD (reference sequence). CDR3 residues: CASSSPRGTQYF. The DNA of the CDR3 is TGCGCCAGCAGTAGCCCCCGGGGGACCCAGTACTTC.

V is TRBV10-3 and J is TRBJ1-5; D is undetermined. The germline V gene has CDR1 ENHRY and CDR2 SYGVKD. This CDR3 has 13 residues. V gave up 5 bases and J gave up 1 base, with 6 bases separating them. For the CDR3, the DNA is TGTGCCATCAGTCGGAACAGCAATCAGCCCCAGCATTTT. Translating gives CAISRNSNQPQHF.

The rearrangement joins TRBV18 to TRBJ2-7, with no clear D. Germline CDR1 and CDR2: KGHSH and LQKENI. V lost 4 bases, J lost 6 bases, and 22 bases lay in between. CDR3 size: 16 residues. The DNA for the CDR3 is TGTGCCAGCTCACACCAAGGATCCGCCAACTCAGCCGAGCAGTACTTC. Translation gives CASSHQGSANSAEQYF.

The gene calls are TRBV15 and TRBJ1-2; D is unresolved. CDR1 and CDR2 (germline): LNHNV, YYDKDF (reference sequence). V was pared by 3 bases and J by 0 bases, with 5 bases between. CDR3 size: 13 residues. In nucleotides, the CDR3 is TGTGCCACCAGCAGGGGTCCTAACTATGGCTACACCTTC. Protein product: CATSRGPNYGYTF.

The V gene is TRBV7-2, the J gene TRBJ2-1; no clear D. V was trimmed by 2 bases and J by 6 bases, leaving 17 bases between them. Germline assignment: CDR1 SGHTA and CDR2 FQGNSA. This CDR3 is built from 16 residues. CDR3 amino acids: CASSLSNGYRANEQFF. CDR3 sequence (DNA): TGTGCCAGCAGCTTAAGTAATGGGTATCGGGCCAATGAGCAGTTCTTC.

V and J are TRBV28 and TRBJ1-5; unclear D gene. There are 13 residues in the CDR3. V lost 2 bases, J lost 1 base, and 3 bases lay in between. From germline, CDR1 is MDHEN and CDR2 SYDVKM. This chain's CDR3 is CASSLVSNQPQHF. CDR3 coding DNA: TGTGCCAGCAGTTTAGTCAGCAATCAGCCCCAGCATTTT.

The J gene is TRBJ1-1, the V gene TRBV7-9, with D tentatively TRBD1 (6 bases). V gave up 3 bases and J gave up 7 bases, with 9 bases separating them. CDR3 size: 12 residues. Germline lookup yields CDR1 SEHNR and CDR2 FQNEAQ (reference sequence). The CDR3 loop reads CASSLFRGEAFF. The DNA of the CDR3 is TGTGCCAGCAGCTTGTTCAGGGGTGAAGCTTTCTTT.

V gene TRBV19 combines with J gene TRBJ1-2, with D tentatively TRBD1 (6 bases). The CDR3 has 14 amino acids. Germline V gene data show CDR1 as LNHDA and CDR2 as SQIVND (reference sequence). V shed 6 bases and J shed 7 bases, with 18 bases lying between them. The CDR3 reads CASREQQGFGGYTF. The CDR3 region has the DNA TGTGCCAGTAGGGAGCAACAGGGTTTTGGTGGCTACACCTTC.

This clone was detected once. The chain recombines TRBV7-2 with TRBJ1-2; TRBD1 is a possible D gene (5 bases). This CDR3 is 13 amino acids long. Germline loops: CDR1 SGHTA, CDR2 FQGNSA. V gave up 3 bases and J gave up 7 bases, with 12 bases separating them. CDR3 DNA sequence: TGTGCCAGCAGCTTTGCACAGGTCGGTGGCTACACCTTC. Residues: CASSFAQVGGYTF.

J is TRBJ2-4 and V is TRBV18; 9 nucleotides match TRBD1. Germline assignment: CDR1 KGHSH and CDR2 LQKENI. The V and J ends lost 6 bases and 0 bases, in that order; junction bases with no gene match: 6. The CDR3 is made up of 16 amino acids. CDR3: CASSRGTGLAKNIQYF. The CDR3 region has the DNA TGTGCCAGCTCCCGTGGGACAGGGCTAGCCAAAAACATTCAGTACTTC.

V and J are TRBV7-6 and TRBJ2-2, with 7 positions matching TRBD2. Germline values: CDR1 SGHVS, CDR2 FNYEAQ. V was clipped by 5 bases and J by 7 bases; unmatched bases: 10. The CDR3 has 15 residues. CDR3 coding DNA: TGTGCCAGCAGCCTGGGACTACCATTGGGCGGGGAGCTGTTTTTT. This translates into CASSLGLPLGGELFF.

The V and J genes are TRBV14 and TRBJ1-1; D uncertain. The CDR3 is 16 amino acids. The V gene lost 2 bases and the J gene lost 4 bases, with 17 bases spanning the gap. The germline V gene has CDR1 SGHDN and CDR2 FVKESK. The CDR3 reads CASSQTSTRLATEAFF. The CDR3 nucleotides read TGTGCCAGCAGCCAAACATCGACAAGGTTGGCCACTGAAGCTTTCTTT.

The chain uses TRBV5-5 and TRBJ1-5; no clear D. There are 14 residues in the CDR3. Trimming cost V 0 bases and J 7 bases, with 11 bases left between them. The germline V gene has CDR1 SGHKS and CDR2 YYEKEE (reference sequence). CDR3 amino acids: CASSLESVRQPQHF. The CDR3 coding sequence is TGTGCCAGCAGCTTGGAGTCCGTTAGGCAGCCCCAGCATTTT.

V is TRBV19 and J is TRBJ1-5, with a possible D match to TRBD1 (5 bases). Germline V gene lookup returns CDR1 LNHDA and CDR2 SQIVND (reference sequence). V was cut by 3 bases and J by 1 base, with 16 bases left in between. The length of the CDR3 is 17 residues. In nucleotides, the CDR3 is TGTGCCAGTAGTATCCCGGCAGCGAGGGGAAGCAATCAGCCCCAGCATTTT. This sequence encodes CASSIPAARGSNQPQHF.